This T cell receptor (beta chain) appears in the sequencing data of a study of tissue T cells after allogeneic stem cell transplantation. Some clones are missing from TCRdb's copy, which holds only in-frame ones; the method was immunoSEQ multiplex PCR. This sample yields 1,500 to 2,000 clones, of which 82% are seen a single time; around 9.3% belongs to the top ten. As regards this clone: Antigen specificity is unknown.

This research-autopsy study prospectively enrolled adult allogeneic hematopoietic cell transplant recipients with steroid-refractory graft-versus-host disease. The CDR3 has 12 amino acids. The V gene lost 7 bases and the J gene lost 3 bases, with 12 bases spanning the gap. Germline V gives CDR1 GTSNPN, CDR2 SVGIG (reference sequence). The study's findings and limits: Sampling depth was limited, and the cohort was small and clinically varied.

The genes are TRBV30 and TRBJ1-1; D remains ambiguous. The TCR originated in a male patient at least 60 years old with steroid-refractory graft-versus-host disease after an allogeneic stem cell transplant. A subset of T cells may come from the graft donor. The sample in question was stomach tissue, obtained at autopsy. For the CDR3, the DNA is TGTGCCTACCCCGGCAGTTACACTGAAGCTTTCTTT. Translated, it gives CAYPGSYTEAFF.